The 19 T cell receptor beta chains in this list originate from one sample, sequenced in a study of identical twins. TCRdb re-called the 5' RACE reads with MiXCR, one entry per CDR3 protein. The repertoire includes 460,000 or so distinct CDR3 sequences, about 14% of them detected once, and approximately 0.52% sits in the top ten. These records were also assigned to another study, of yellow fever vaccine responses in identical twins.

The source material was CD4+ T cells sorted from blood. The source of these receptors is a woman under 30 in good health.

This clonotype was recorded a few times. This chain uses TRBV5-4 with TRBJ1-6; D gene uncertain. The germline V gene has CDR1 SGHNT and CDR2 YYREEE (reference sequence). V lost 9 bases, J lost 7 bases, and 23 bases lay in between. The CDR3 is made up of 16 amino acids. CDR3: CATKRVKGEGNSPLHF. DNA for the CDR3: TGTGCCACCAAGCGAGTTAAAGGTGAAGGGAATTCACCCCTCCACTTT.

The rearrangement uses TRBV5-1 and TRBJ1-1; possible D gene TRBD1, 5 bases. This CDR3 is 13 amino acids long. Germline CDR1 is SGHRS and CDR2 is YFSETQ. V lost 0 bases and J 8 bases, leaving 11 bases between the germline ends. CDR3 sequence reads: CASSLGRGAEAFF. CDR3 DNA: TGCGCCAGCAGCTTGGGCCGTGGGGCCGAAGCTTTCTTT.

The chain recombines TRBV7-2 with TRBJ2-1; 13 bases are a match to TRBD2. Per germline, CDR1 SGHTA and CDR2 FQGNSA. The CDR3 covers 15 residues. V shed 4 bases and J 7 bases; nucleotides not matched to a gene: 4. The CDR3 reads CASSSGLAGKNEQFF. DNA for the CDR3: TGTGCCAGCAGCTCGGGACTAGCGGGAAAGAATGAGCAGTTCTTC.

This sequence joins TRBV18 and TRBJ2-1; D unresolved. CDR1 and CDR2 (germline): KGHSH, LQKENI. There are 15 residues in the CDR3. V gave up 3 bases and J gave up 1 base, with 10 bases separating them. The CDR3 region is CASSPQMESYNEQFF. In nucleotides, the CDR3 is TGTGCCAGCTCACCCCAAATGGAATCCTACAATGAGCAGTTCTTC.

The V and J genes are TRBV12-3 or TRBV12-4 and TRBJ2-6; D gene ambiguous. The CDR3 spans 13 residues. Trimming left V 8 bases short and J 0 bases short, with 5 bases between. The CDR3 DNA follows: TGTGCCAGCGGATACTCTGGGGCCAACGTCCTGACTTTC. Its protein is CASGYSGANVLTF.

The rearrangement uses TRBV5-1 and TRBJ2-1; maybe TRBD1 (6 bases). Germline V gene lookup returns CDR1 SGHRS and CDR2 YFSETQ. The CDR3 has 16 amino acids. The V gene lost 4 bases and the J gene lost 0 bases, with 14 bases spanning the gap. The CDR3 nucleotides read TGCGCCAGCAGCCTACAGGGCCCAAGCTCCTACAATGAGCAGTTCTTC. This codes for CASSLQGPSSYNEQFF.

CDR3 in amino acids: CASSDPFSGQFF. The CDR3 coding sequence is TGTGCCAGCAGCGATCCCTTCAGTGGGCAGTTCTTC. The chain has TRBV9 and TRBJ2-1; D uncertain. Per the germline V gene, CDR1 is SGDLS and CDR2 is YYNGEE. The CDR3 runs 12 residues. The ends were cut back, 3 bases at V and 12 bases at J, with 13 bases in the middle.

This chain joins TRBV4-3 and TRBJ2-3; 11 positions match TRBD2. The V gene end was trimmed by 3 bases and the J gene end by 0 bases; junction bases not matched to a gene: 8. This CDR3 is 18 amino acids long. Germline values: CDR1 LGHNA, CDR2 YSLEER. CDR3 in DNA: TGCGCCAGCAGCCAGGCTCTTGCTAGCGGGAGGAGCACAGATACGCAGTATTTT. Amino acid sequence: CASSQALASGRSTDTQYF.

The gene calls are TRBV25-1 and TRBJ2-5; 8 positions agree with TRBD1. The germline CDR1 and CDR2 sequences are MGHDK and SYGVNS. J was trimmed by 1 base and V by 5 bases; bases with no gene match: 6. The CDR3 is 15 amino acids. CDR3 sequence reads: CASSNPGQVQETQYF. Here the CDR3 DNA reads TGTGCCAGCAGTAACCCGGGACAGGTCCAAGAGACCCAGTACTTC. Complete variable domain (other parts from reference TRBV25-1 and TRBJ2-5): EADIYQTPRYLVIGTGKKITLECSQTMGHDKMYWYQQDPGMELHLIHYSYGVNSTEKGDLSSESTVSRIRTEHFPLTLESARPSHTSQYLCASSNPGQVQETQYFGPGTRLLVL.

About this clonotype: A much larger clone lies one base from this, so it may be a read error. The chain combines TRBV6-5 with TRBJ2-1, with D unresolved. The CDR3 spans 11 residues. Trimming removed 4 bases at V and 6 bases at J, with 4 bases between. Germline values: CDR1 MNHEY, CDR2 SVGAGI. The DNA for the CDR3 is TGTGCCAGCAGTTCTGCCAATGAGCAGTTCTTC. It is translated as CASSSANEQFF.

This clonotype was counted only a few times. The chain employs TRBV28 and TRBJ2-7; no clear D. This CDR3 has 11 amino acids. Germline V gene sequence: CDR1 MDHEN, CDR2 SYDVKM. This chain's CDR3 is CASSSSVNLFV. The CDR3 DNA reads TGTGCCAGCAGTTCCTCAGTCAACCTCTTTGTC.

In DNA form, the CDR3 reads TGTGCCAGCAGCGTAGGACAGGGATTTTTCTATGGCTACACCTTC. Amino acids: CASSVGQGFFYGYTF. V is TRBV9 and J is TRBJ1-2, with 7 positions matching TRBD1. V lost 0 bases to trimming and J lost 4 bases; unmatched junction nucleotides: 6. This CDR3 has 15 amino acids. CDR1 is SGDLS, CDR2 YYNGEE, per germline.

The chain recombines TRBV20-1 with TRBJ2-1; 9 bases line up with TRBD2. From germline, CDR1 is DFQATT and CDR2 SNEGSKA (reference sequence). V dropped 5 bases and J dropped 5; count of bases not matched to a gene: 13. This CDR3 region has 16 residues. CDR3 nucleotide sequence: TGCAGTGCTCTCGGGACTAGCTCGAGCGTCCACAATGAGCAGTTCTTC. Its translation is CSALGTSSSVHNEQFF.

This chain joins TRBV4-3 and TRBJ2-7, with D maybe TRBD2 (6 bases). V was shortened by 0 bases and J by 0 bases, with 12 bases between the two germline ends. CDR3 length: 16 amino acids. Germline V lookup: CDR1 LGHNA, CDR2 YSLEER. CDR3 loop: CASSQDYGLSSYEQYF. Here the CDR3 DNA reads TGCGCCAGCAGCCAAGATTACGGACTATCCTCCTACGAGCAGTACTTC.

This clonotype came up a few times. The J gene is TRBJ2-5, the V gene TRBV6-8; D not certain. The CDR3 has 15 residues. CDR1 MNHGY and CDR2 SAAAGT come from the germline V gene. V lost 0 bases and J lost 5, with 13 bases in between. CDR3: CASSYSFGVGETQYF. The CDR3 bases are TGTGCCAGCAGTTACTCCTTCGGCGTCGGGGAGACCCAGTACTTC.

The V and J genes are TRBV7-2 and TRBJ2-2, with D hard to call. This CDR3 is built from 16 residues. Germline V gene lookup returns CDR1 SGHTA and CDR2 FQGNSA. Trimming pared 7 bases from V and 2 bases from J, leaving 17 bases between. The CDR3 spells CASTSSWGLNTGELFF. CDR3 nucleotides: TGTGCCAGCACCTCTTCTTGGGGATTAAACACCGGGGAGCTGTTTTTT.

This clonotype was counted only a few times. The genes are TRBV11-2 and TRBJ1-4; TRBD1 matches 7 bases. CDR1 SGHAT and CDR2 FQNNGV come from the germline V gene. V was pared by 4 bases and J by 5 bases, with 7 bases of the junction left unmatched. This CDR3 has 15 amino acids. CDR3 sequence: CASSSSGTENEKLFF. The CDR3 nucleotides read TGTGCCAGCAGCTCCTCCGGGACAGAGAATGAAAAACTGTTTTTT.

This clonotype was seen a handful of times. This rearrangement joins TRBV12-3 or TRBV12-4 to TRBJ2-7, with 9 bases matching TRBD2. CDR3 size: 12 residues. The ends lost 11 bases at V and 0 bases at J; junction bases unmatched: 2. CDR3 nucleotides: TGTGCCGTACTAGCGGGCTCCTACGAGCAGTACTTC. This sequence encodes CAVLAGSYEQYF.

This clonotype came up a few times. The chain is built from TRBV28 and TRBJ2-7; 10 bases match TRBD2. Unmatched junction bases numbered 7, after V lost 3 bases and J lost 5 bases. The CDR3 contains 15 residues. Germline loops: CDR1 MDHEN, CDR2 SYDVKM. CDR3 in amino acids: CASSFDSGRTDEQYF. CDR3 nucleotide sequence: TGTGCCAGCAGTTTTGATAGCGGGAGGACTGACGAGCAGTACTTC. The full variable domain, with the rest looked up from reference TRBV28 and TRBJ2-7, is DVKVTQSSRYLVKRTGEKVFLECVQDMDHENMFWYRQDPGLGLRLIYFSYDVKMKEKGDIPEGYSVSREKKERFSLILESASTNQTSMYLCASSFDSGRTDEQYFGPGTRLTVT.